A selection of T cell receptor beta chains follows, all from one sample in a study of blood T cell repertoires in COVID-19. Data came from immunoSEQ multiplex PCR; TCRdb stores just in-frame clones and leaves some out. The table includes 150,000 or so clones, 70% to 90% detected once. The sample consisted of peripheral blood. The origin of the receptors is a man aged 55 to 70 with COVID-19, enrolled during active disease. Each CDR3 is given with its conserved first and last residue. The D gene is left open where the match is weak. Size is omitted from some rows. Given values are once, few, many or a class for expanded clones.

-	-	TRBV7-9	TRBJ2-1	CASSLPRIIEQFF	TGTGCCAGCAGCTTACCTAGAATAATCGAGCAGTTCTTC
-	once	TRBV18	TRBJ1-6	CASSRESYSAPVHF	TGTGCCAGCTCACGGGAGTCCTACTCGGCGCCAGTCCACTTT
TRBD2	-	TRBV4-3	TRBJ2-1	CASSQDPGLAASNEQFF	TGCGCCAGCAGCCAAGACCCTGGACTAGCGGCAAGCAATGAGCAGTTCTTC
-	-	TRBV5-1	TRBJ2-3	CASSLAGESGTDTQYF	TGCGCCAGCAGCTTGGCCGGGGAATCTGGAACAGATACGCAGTATTTT
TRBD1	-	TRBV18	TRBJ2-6	CASSIDRVGANVLTF	TGTGCCAGCTCGATTGACAGGGTTGGGGCCAACGTCCTGACTTTC
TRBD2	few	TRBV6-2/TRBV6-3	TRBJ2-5	CASSWRTRKETQYF	TGTGCCAGCAGTTGGAGGACTAGAAAAGAGACCCAGTACTTC
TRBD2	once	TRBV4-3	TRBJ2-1	CASSQGSGGAYNEQFF	TGCGCCAGCAGCCAGGGCAGCGGGGGGGCATACAATGAGCAGTTCTTC
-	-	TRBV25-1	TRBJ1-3	CASSEQVWLGGGNTIYF	TGTGCCAGCAGTGAACAAGTTTGGCTCGGCGGTGGAAACACCATATATTTT
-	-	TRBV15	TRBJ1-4	CATSRATGSNEKLFF	TGTGCCACCAGCAGAGCTACAGGCAGTAATGAAAAACTGTTTTTT
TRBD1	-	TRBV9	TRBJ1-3	CASSPAGTGPGGNTIYF	TGTGCCAGCAGCCCTGCCGGGACAGGGCCCGGCGGAAACACCATATATTTT
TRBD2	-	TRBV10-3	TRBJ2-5	CAISVGLAETQYF	TGTGCCATCAGTGTGGGACTAGCTGAGACCCAGTACTTC
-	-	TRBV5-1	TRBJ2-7	CASSLAGDSYEQYF	TGCGCCAGCAGCTTGGCAGGCGACTCCTACGAGCAGTACTTC
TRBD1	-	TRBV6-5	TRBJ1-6	CASRTDRASPLHF	TGTGCCAGCAGAACGGACAGGGCTTCACCCCTCCACTTT
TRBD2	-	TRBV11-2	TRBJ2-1	CASSLEGLRGGSYNEQFF	TGTGCCAGCAGCTTAGAAGGGTTGCGGGGGGGGTCCTACAATGAGCAGTTCTTC
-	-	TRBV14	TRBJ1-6	CASSSQGLNSPLHF	TGTGCCAGCAGCTCCCAGGGTCTTAATTCACCCCTCCACTTT
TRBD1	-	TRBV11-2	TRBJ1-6	CASTTGGYNSPLHF	TGTGCCAGCACCACAGGGGGCTATAATTCACCCCTCCACTTT
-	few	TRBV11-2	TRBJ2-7	CASSRSGGLSYEQYF	TGTGCCAGCAGCCGGAGCGGTGGGCTCTCCTACGAGCAGTACTTC
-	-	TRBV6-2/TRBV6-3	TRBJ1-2	CASSYGDRRANYGYTF	TGTGCCAGCAGTTACGGTGACCGGAGAGCTAACTATGGCTACACCTTC
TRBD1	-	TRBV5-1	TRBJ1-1	CASSLARVGTGGTEAFF	TGCGCCAGCAGCTTGGCCCGAGTGGGAACAGGGGGCACTGAAGCTTTCTTT
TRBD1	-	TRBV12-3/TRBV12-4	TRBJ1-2	CASSQDRVGGYTF	TGTGCCAGCAGTCAAGACAGGGTTGGAGGCTACACCTTC
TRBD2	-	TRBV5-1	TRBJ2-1	CASSQSGTSYNEQFF	TGCGCCAGCAGCCAGAGCGGGACCTCCTACAATGAGCAGTTCTTC
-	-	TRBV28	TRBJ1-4	CASSLAPRGAVAEKLFF	TGTGCCAGCAGTTTAGCCCCCAGGGGAGCCGTCGCTGAAAAACTGTTTTTT
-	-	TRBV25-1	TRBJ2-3	CASDNPGLVGDTQYF	TGTGCCAGCGATAATCCAGGGTTGGTTGGAGATACGCAGTATTTT
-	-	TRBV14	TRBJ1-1	CASSQGTAATEAFF	TGTGCCAGCAGCCAAGGAACAGCGGCCACTGAAGCTTTCTTT
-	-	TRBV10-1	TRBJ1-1	CASSGSGHLNTEAFF	TGCGCCAGCAGTGGGTCCGGACACCTGAACACTGAAGCTTTCTTT
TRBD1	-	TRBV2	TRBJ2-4	CASSEPGQLAKNIQYF	TGTGCCAGCAGTGAACCGGGACAGCTAGCCAAAAACATTCAGTACTTC
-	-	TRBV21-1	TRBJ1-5	CASSNTARQVPNQPQHF	TGTGCCAGCAGCAATACGGCGAGACAGGTACCTAATCAGCCCCAGCATTTT
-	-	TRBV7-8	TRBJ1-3	CASSSDLNSGNTIYF	TGTGCCAGCAGCTCAGATCTGAACTCTGGAAACACCATATATTTT
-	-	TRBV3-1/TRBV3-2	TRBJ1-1	CASSQGEGGTEAFF	TGTGCCAGCAGCCAAGGAGAGGGAGGCACTGAAGCTTTCTTT
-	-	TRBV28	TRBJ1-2	CASMRPATNYGYTF	TGTGCCAGCATGAGGCCAGCCACTAACTATGGCTACACCTTC
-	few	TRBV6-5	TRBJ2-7	CASSVQQGSYEQYF	TGTGCCAGCAGCGTCCAGCAGGGTTCCTACGAGCAGTACTTC
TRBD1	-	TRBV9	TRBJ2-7	CASSVQGANYEQYF	TGTGCCAGCAGCGTACAGGGGGCGAACTACGAGCAGTACTTC
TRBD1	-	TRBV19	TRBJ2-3	CASSSVRGRADTQYF	TGTGCCAGTAGTTCCGTCAGGGGGAGAGCAGATACGCAGTATTTT
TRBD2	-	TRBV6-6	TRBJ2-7	CASRPPSGETYEQYF	TGTGCCAGCAGACCACCTAGCGGGGAAACCTACGAGCAGTACTTC
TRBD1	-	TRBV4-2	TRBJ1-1	CASSQDPQGVTGAKDTEAFF	TGTGCCAGCAGCCAAGACCCTCAGGGCGTCACAGGGGCCAAAGACACTGAAGCTTTCTTT
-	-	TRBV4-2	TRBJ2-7	CASSQGGQGSSEQYF	TGTGCCAGCAGCCAAGGGGGGCAGGGAAGCTCCGAGCAGTACTTC
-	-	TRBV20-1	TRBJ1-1	CRLLRGTEAFF	TGCAGGCTGCTTAGGGGCACTGAAGCTTTCTTT
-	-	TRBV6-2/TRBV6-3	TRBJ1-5	CASSLPGPQHF	TGTGCCAGCAGTCTACCCGGGCCCCAGCATTTT
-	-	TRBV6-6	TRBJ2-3	CASTLTTGDTQYF	TGTGCCAGCACTCTCACGACGGGAGATACGCAGTATTTT
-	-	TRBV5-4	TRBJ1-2	CASSQDWAYGYTF	TGTGCCAGCAGCCAAGATTGGGCTTATGGCTACACCTTC
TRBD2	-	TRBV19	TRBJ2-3	CASSPLGTSGTDTQYF	TGTGCCAGTAGTCCCTTGGGGACTAGCGGCACAGATACGCAGTATTTT
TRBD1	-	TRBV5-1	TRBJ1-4	CASSRPTGATNEKLFF	TGCGCCAGCAGCCGCCCGACAGGGGCAACTAATGAAAAACTGTTTTTT
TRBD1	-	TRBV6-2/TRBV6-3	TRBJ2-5	CASSYSKQTGIQETQYF	TGTGCCAGCAGTTACTCGAAGCAGACAGGGATTCAAGAGACCCAGTACTTC
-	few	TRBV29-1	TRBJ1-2	CSAYQGAPSSYGYTF	TGCAGCGCTTATCAGGGTGCCCCGAGCTCTTATGGCTACACCTTC
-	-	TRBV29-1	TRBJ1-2	CSVLDSFNGYTF	TGCAGCGTCCTCGACAGCTTTAATGGCTACACCTTC
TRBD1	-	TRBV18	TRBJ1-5	CASSWTGGDQPQHF	TGTGCCAGCTCATGGACAGGGGGCGATCAGCCCCAGCATTTT